The 28 T cell receptor beta chains reported below all come from one sample, sequenced in a study of blood T cell repertoires in COVID-19. The protocol was immunoSEQ multiplex PCR, while the TCRdb copy is restricted to in-frame clones and leaves out a portion. The sample holds about 200,000 clones; around nine tenths are singletons and the top ten take around 1.5%. The source material was peripheral blood. The receptor set was obtained from a man younger than 35 with active or convalescent COVID-19.

The chain uses TRBV7-9 and TRBJ2-7; 9 nucleotides agree with TRBD1. V lost 5 bases to trimming and J lost 4 bases; unmatched junction nucleotides: 9. CDR3 length equals 15 residues. Per the germline V gene, CDR1 is SEHNR and CDR2 is FQNEAQ (reference sequence). The CDR3 protein is CASSATGQGRYEQYF. CDR3 DNA: TGTGCCAGCAGCGCGACCGGACAGGGGAGGTACGAGCAGTACTTC.

V and J are TRBV19 and TRBJ1-5, with D possibly TRBD1 on 5 matching bases. Trimming removed 1 base at V and 0 bases at J, with 16 bases between. This CDR3 has 18 amino acids. The germline gives CDR1 LNHDA, CDR2 SQIVND (reference sequence). Written as DNA, the CDR3 is TGTGCCAGTAGTATAGCTCCGACAGATTTCAATAGCAATCAGCCCCAGCATTTT. Protein sequence: CASSIAPTDFNSNQPQHF.

This clone occurred a few times. The genes are TRBV5-1 and TRBJ2-3; perhaps TRBD2 as D (6 bases). V shed 4 bases and J shed 2 bases, with 14 bases lying between them. The germline CDR1 and CDR2 sequences are SGHRS and YFSETQ. The CDR3 contains 15 residues. The CDR3 DNA sequence: TGCGCCAGCAGCCCCGGGGGTCGAGACACAGATACGCAGTATTTT. As protein: CASSPGGRDTDTQYF.

The chain carries TRBV12-5 and TRBJ1-6; 8 bases line up with TRBD1. The V gene end was trimmed by 4 bases and the J gene end by 6 bases; junction bases not matched to a gene: 8. CDR3 size: 16 residues. Germline-derived CDR1 and CDR2 are LGHNT and FRNRAP. The CDR3 here is CASGSPLTGVNSPLHF. In DNA form, the CDR3 reads TGTGCTAGTGGTTCCCCCTTGACAGGGGTTAATTCACCCCTCCACTTT. The full variable domain, its missing parts supplied by reference TRBV12-5 and TRBJ1-6, is DARVTQTPRHKVTEMGQEVTMRCQPILGHNTVFWYRQTMMQGLELLAYFRNRAPLDDSGMPKDRFSAEMPDATLATLKIQPSEPRDSAVYFCASGSPLTGVNSPLHFGNGTRLTVT.

The rearrangement joins TRBV6-6 to TRBJ2-7; 8 bases agree with TRBD1. The CDR3 runs to 14 residues. The germline CDR1 and CDR2 sequences are MNHNY and SVGAGI (reference sequence). The V segment lost 6 bases and the J segment 2 bases; nucleotides outside the gene matches: 6. The CDR3 region has the DNA TGTGCCAGCAGCTCGGGACAGGATACCTACGAGCAGTACTTC. Amino acid sequence: CASSSGQDTYEQYF.

This clone was seen ten or more times. The rearrangement uses TRBV19 and TRBJ1-1; 7 bases match TRBD1. The ends lost 7 bases at V and 5 bases at J; junction bases unmatched: 7. This CDR3 contains 13 residues. Germline V CDR1 and CDR2: LNHDA, SQIVND (reference sequence). As DNA, the CDR3 is TGTGCCAGTACCGACAGGGTAGGGACTGAAGCTTTCTTT. Amino acid sequence: CASTDRVGTEAFF.

As concerns this clone: The junction shows a germline mismatch at one end, possibly a read error. The chain employs TRBV7-7 and TRBJ2-1; possibly TRBD1 for D (6 bases). Germline CDR1 is SSHAT and CDR2 is FNYEAQ (reference sequence). The CDR3 spans 14 residues. The CDR3 reads CASSLMGATNEQFF. The CDR3 bases are TGTGCTAGCAGCTTAATGGGGGCTACGAATGAGCAGTTCTTC.

This chain uses TRBV7-8 with TRBJ1-2; D is perhaps TRBD1 (5 bases). The V end lost 2 bases, the J end lost 6 bases, and 13 bases lay between the germline ends. This CDR3 is built from 14 residues. The germline V gene has CDR1 SGHVS and CDR2 FQNEAQ. The CDR3 region is CASSLLQVQNGYTF. The CDR3 nucleotides are TGTGCCAGCAGCTTACTACAGGTTCAGAATGGCTACACCTTC. Supplemented by reference TRBV7-8 and TRBJ1-2, the full variable domain reads GAGVSQSPRYKVAKRGQDVALRCDPISGHVSLFWYQQALGQGPEFLTYFQNEAQLDKSGLPSDRFFAERPEGSVSTLKIQRTQQEDSAVYLCASSLLQVQNGYTFGSGTRLTVV.

This sequence joins TRBV5-5 and TRBJ2-7; D possibly corresponds to TRBD1 (5 bases). The CDR3 is made up of 15 amino acids. Germline V CDR1 and CDR2: SGHKS, YYEKEE (reference sequence). Trimming stripped 4 bases from V and 2 bases from J, with 16 bases between. This chain's CDR3 is CASSDTTAKTYEQYF. The CDR3 nucleotides read TGTGCCAGCAGCGACACGACAGCCAAGACCTACGAGCAGTACTTC.

Comment on this clone: Other DNA sequences of this sample code for an identical CDR3. The CDR3 loop reads CASSLDSSGNTIYF. CDR3 sequence (DNA): TGCGCCAGCAGCCTCGACAGCTCTGGAAACACCATATATTTT. The chain uses TRBV5-1 and TRBJ1-3, with a tentative D call TRBD1 (5 bases). Germline CDR1 SGHRS, CDR2 YFSETQ. V shed 4 bases and J shed 0 bases, with 8 bases lying between them. CDR3 size: 14 residues.

Turning to this clone: The junction differs from germline at one of its ends, possibly a read error. V gene TRBV6-1 combines with J gene TRBJ2-7, with unresolved D. CDR1 is MNHNS and CDR2 is SASEGT in the germline V gene. The CDR3 extends over 12 amino acids. DNA of the CDR3: TGTGCCAGCAGTGAAGCTTTCGGGTTCTATAACTTC. This codes for CASSEAFGFYNF.

This clone has only one observation. The CDR3 nucleotides are TGCGCCAGCAGTCGGCACCACATTCAAGCGGGAGAAGTTGGAGAGCAGTACTTC. Translation gives CASSRHHIQAGEVGEQYF. The chain links TRBV10-1 to TRBJ2-7; TRBD2 matches 8 bases. V gave up 5 bases and J gave up 7 bases; unmatched junction bases: 22. CDR1 WNHNN and CDR2 SYGVQD come from the germline V gene (reference sequence). The CDR3 has 18 amino acids.

This clone appeared a few times. The V gene is TRBV2, the J gene TRBJ2-3, with TRBD2 matching over 14 bases. Per germline, CDR1 SNHLY and CDR2 FYNNEI. V lost 4 bases and J lost 4; bases outside the gene matches: 1. This CDR3 region has 15 residues. The CDR3 DNA reads as TGTGCCAGCAGTGCGGGACTAGCGGGAGCAGATACGCAGTATTTT. Translating gives CASSAGLAGADTQYF.

The V gene is TRBV25-1, the J gene TRBJ1-6; 7 bases fit TRBD1. Germline V CDR1 and CDR2: MGHDK, SYGVNS. V dropped 5 bases and J dropped 10; count of bases not matched to a gene: 5. The CDR3 extends over 13 amino acids. CDR3 residues: CASSTTGSSPLHF. DNA of the CDR3: TGTGCCAGCAGTACGACAGGGAGCTCACCCCTCCACTTT. The complete variable domain, with remaining parts taken from reference TRBV25-1 and TRBJ1-6, reads EADIYQTPRYLVIGTGKKITLECSQTMGHDKMYWYQQDPGMELHLIHYSYGVNSTEKGDLSSESTVSRIRTEHFPLTLESARPSHTSQYLCASSTTGSSPLHFGNGTRLTVT.

The chain links TRBV5-1 to TRBJ2-1; D is undetermined. CDR3 length: 14 residues. Looked up from germline, CDR1 is SGHRS and CDR2 is YFSETQ. V was clipped by 4 bases and J by 8 bases, with 16 bases between them. CDR3 residues: CASSPQAFVDEQFF. In DNA, the CDR3 is TGCGCCAGCAGCCCTCAGGCGTTTGTTGATGAGCAGTTCTTC.

The rearrangement uses TRBV3-1 (or the pseudogene TRBV3-2) and TRBJ1-1; D remains ambiguous. V was clipped by 1 base and J by 0 bases, with 9 bases between them. The germline V gene has CDR1 LGHDT and CDR2 YNNKEL (reference sequence). The CDR3 is 15 residues long. CDR3: CASSQVVRLNTEAFF. Written as DNA, the CDR3 is TGTGCCAGCAGCCAAGTTGTCAGGTTGAACACTGAAGCTTTCTTT.

This clone appeared once. The gene calls are TRBV19 and TRBJ1-1; a possible D gene is TRBD1 (6 bases). Looked up from germline, CDR1 is LNHDA and CDR2 is SQIVND (reference sequence). Trimming took 1 base from V and 2 from J, leaving 17 bases between them. The CDR3 consists of 17 residues. The CDR3 region has the DNA TGTGCCAGTAGTATAGTACCGACAGGTGTAAGTAACACTGAAGCTTTCTTT. Its protein product is CASSIVPTGVSNTEAFF.

The V call is TRBV9, the J call TRBJ1-4; 7 bases map to TRBD1. Trimming at V came to 6 bases and at J to 7 bases, leaving 12 bases not matched to a gene. Germline V gene data show CDR1 as SGDLS and CDR2 as YYNGEE. The CDR3 loop spans 15 amino acids. The CDR3 nucleotides are TGTGCCAGCACCAAGGGACCGGGACAGCCTGAAAAACTGTTTTTT. As protein: CASTKGPGQPEKLFF.

The chain employs TRBV29-1 and TRBJ2-7; 8 bases fit TRBD1. The CDR3 loop spans 14 amino acids. Germline CDR1 SQVTM, CDR2 ANQGSEA. The junction had 10 bases not matched to a gene; V was cut back by 1 base and J by 8 bases. The CDR3 sequence: CSVEVRTGRFQQYF. CDR3 coding DNA: TGCAGCGTTGAAGTACGGACAGGGCGATTCCAGCAGTACTTC.

The chain combines TRBV7-9 with TRBJ2-7; 10 bases align to TRBD1. J was trimmed by 2 bases and V by 6 bases; bases with no gene match: 7. The CDR3 runs to 15 residues. The V gene's germline CDR1 is SEHNR and CDR2 FQNEAQ (reference sequence). In DNA form, the CDR3 reads TGTGCCAGCAGTGGCGGGACAGGGGATCCCTACGAGCAGTACTTC. Translated, it gives CASSGGTGDPYEQYF.

The chain combines TRBV11-2 with TRBJ1-3; no clear D. Trimming pared 3 bases from V and 3 bases from J, leaving 3 bases between. CDR3 length equals 12 residues. Germline-derived CDR1 and CDR2 are SGHAT and FQNNGV. CDR3 nucleotides: TGTGCCAGCAGCTTCGGTGGAAACACCATATATTTT. As protein: CASSFGGNTIYF.

This clone was observed once. The chain couples TRBV21-1 to TRBJ1-1; no DNA check was done on the table's D call, TRBD1. TRBV21-1 is designated a pseudogene. The CDR3 totals 13 residues. This CDR3 reads CASSKVQAAEAFF. Written as DNA, the CDR3 is TGTGCCAGCAGCAAAGTACAGGCTGCTGAAGCTTTCTTT.

The rearrangement links TRBV27 to TRBJ2-3; D is possibly TRBD2 (7 bases). V lost 3 bases and J 2 bases, leaving 12 bases between the germline ends. The CDR3 runs to 15 residues. Germline values: CDR1 MNHEY, CDR2 SMNVEV (reference sequence). CDR3 sequence reads: CASSLRGHNTDTQYF. The CDR3, as DNA: TGTGCCAGCAGTTTGCGGGGGCATAACACAGATACGCAGTATTTT.

CDR3 nucleotides: TGCGCCAGCAGCTTGGCCCCAGGGAACGGAAACACCATATATTTT. Its translation is CASSLAPGNGNTIYF. The chain links TRBV5-1 to TRBJ1-3, with TRBD1 as a possible D gene (5 bases). Trimming removed 0 bases from V and 4 bases from J, with 11 bases in between. The CDR3 has 15 residues. Germline V gene lookup returns CDR1 SGHRS and CDR2 YFSETQ.

J is TRBJ1-4 and V is TRBV19; D possibly corresponds to TRBD1 (6 bases). V gave up 6 bases and J gave up 3 bases, with 14 bases separating them. Germline lookup yields CDR1 LNHDA and CDR2 SQIVND (reference sequence). The CDR3 extends over 15 amino acids. In nucleotides, the CDR3 is TGTGCCAGTAGCCAGAACAGGGCAGCTAATGAAAAACTGTTTTTT. The encoded protein is CASSQNRAANEKLFF.

The J gene is TRBJ1-1, the V gene TRBV19, with TRBD1 matching over 8 bases. The J segment lost 3 bases and the V segment lost 7 bases, leaving 10 bases of the junction unmatched. The CDR3 loop spans 15 amino acids. Germline CDR1 is LNHDA and CDR2 is SQIVND (reference sequence). CDR3 in amino acids: CASIPQGAIDTEAFF. In nucleotides, the CDR3 is TGTGCCAGTATCCCCCAGGGGGCTATAGACACTGAAGCTTTCTTT. The whole variable domain, remainder taken from reference TRBV19 and TRBJ1-1, is DGGITQSPKYLFRKEGQNVTLSCEQNLNHDAMYWYRQDPGQGLRLIYYSQIVNDFQKGDIAEGYSVSREKKESFPLTVTSAQKNPTAFYLCASIPQGAIDTEAFFGQGTRLTVV.

This clone was found a few times. The chain recombines TRBV6-5 with TRBJ1-1; D remains unclear. The CDR3 extends over 13 amino acids. In germline, CDR1 is MNHEY, CDR2 SVGAGI. V shed 7 bases and J shed 0 bases, with 9 bases lying between them. CDR3 region: CASKRSMNTEAFF. The CDR3 DNA sequence: TGTGCCAGCAAAAGGAGTATGAACACTGAAGCTTTCTTT.

The V gene is TRBV5-6, the J gene TRBJ1-1, with D unclear. Germline CDR1 reads SGHDT; CDR2 reads YYEEEE. Trimming removed 0 bases at V and 1 base at J, with 10 bases between. This CDR3 comprises 15 residues. Here the CDR3 reads CASSLVPRGNTEAFF. The CDR3 DNA follows: TGTGCCAGCAGCTTGGTCCCGCGGGGGAACACTGAAGCTTTCTTT.